The entry below describes one TCR beta chain. No antigen is known for it. The investigators split CD4+ cells into a CD45RA+ naive subset and a CD45RA-negative memory subset. The sample is drawn from a study of shared clonotypes between healthy human individuals. Points from the study as a whole: When compared with the clonotypes that were shared by all four sorted-subset donors, the non-shared clonotypes turned out to have lower generation probabilities. Only a few donors were included, so the genetic and exposure-history diversity represented was limited.

Each cell subset's genomic DNA was divided evenly among several immunoSEQ plates. TCRdb's copy holds only in-frame clones and misses some; the assay was immunoSEQ multiplex PCR. There are roughly 2.2 million clones in the sample; just under 95% occur only once, and 0.3% to 0.45% lies in the top ten. The V gene's germline CDR1 is MDHEN and CDR2 SYDVKM. Trimming removed 5 bases from V and 4 bases from J, with 17 bases in between. The CDR3 totals 15 residues. The sequenced sample was naive CD4+ T cells from PBMCs. The subset here: CD45RA+ positively selected. V usage is TRBV28 and J usage is TRBJ1-2, with a possible D match to TRBD1 (6 bases). This receptor was identified in a man aged 18 to 35 in good health. Some clones in this sample may be carry-over from other donors' samples. CDR3 nucleotide sequence: TGTGCCAGCAGTCAGGGGTCTCCGCAAGGCTATGGCTACACCTTC. This gives the protein CASSQGSPQGYGYTF.